This T cell receptor (beta chain) came from a study of cytomegalovirus exposure and HLA in healthy donors. Each of the donors was a healthy bone marrow donor. The PCR made use of 60 Vbeta and 13 Jbeta primers. Only in-frame clones appear in the TCRdb table, and some are missing; sequencing was by immunoSEQ multiplex PCR. This table has around 33,000 clones, 35% to 55% appearing once. The length of the CDR3 is 14 residues. Germline assignment: CDR1 MNHEY and CDR2 SVGAGI. Trimming pared 1 base from V and 4 bases from J, leaving 10 bases between. This sequence originates from a woman aged 45-59 years in good health and CMV-seronegative. The sample comprised PBMCs. The chain employs TRBV6-5 and TRBJ1-2, with D possibly being TRBD1 (6 bases). The CDR3 coding sequence is TGTGCCAGCAGTTACTACGGGACAAGCTATGGCTACACCTTC. Its translation is CASSYYGTSYGYTF.